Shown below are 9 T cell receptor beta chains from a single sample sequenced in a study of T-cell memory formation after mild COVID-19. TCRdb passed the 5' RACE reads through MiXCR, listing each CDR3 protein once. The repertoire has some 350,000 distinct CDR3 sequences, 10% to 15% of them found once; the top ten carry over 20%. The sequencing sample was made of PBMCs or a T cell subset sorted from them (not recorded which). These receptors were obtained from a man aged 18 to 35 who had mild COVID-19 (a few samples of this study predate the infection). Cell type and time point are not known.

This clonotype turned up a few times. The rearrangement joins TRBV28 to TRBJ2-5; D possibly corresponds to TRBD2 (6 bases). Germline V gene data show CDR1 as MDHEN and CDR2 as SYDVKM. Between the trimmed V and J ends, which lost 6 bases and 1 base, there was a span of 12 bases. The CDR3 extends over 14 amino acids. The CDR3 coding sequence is TGTGCCAGCAGAGGACTGGGGGGCCAAGAGACCCAGTACTTC. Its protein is CASRGLGGQETQYF.

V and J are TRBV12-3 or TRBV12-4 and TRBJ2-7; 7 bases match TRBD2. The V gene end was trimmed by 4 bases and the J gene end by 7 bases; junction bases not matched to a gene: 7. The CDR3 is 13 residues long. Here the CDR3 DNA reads TGTGCCAGCAGTTCCGGAGGGAGGGAGGAGCAGTACGTC. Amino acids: CASSSGGREEQYV.

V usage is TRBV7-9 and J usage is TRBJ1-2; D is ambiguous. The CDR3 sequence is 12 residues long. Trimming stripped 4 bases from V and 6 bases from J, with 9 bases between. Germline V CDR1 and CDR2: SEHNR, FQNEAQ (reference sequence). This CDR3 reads CASSSGWDGYTF. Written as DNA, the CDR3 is TGTGCCAGCAGCTCGGGTTGGGATGGCTACACCTTC.

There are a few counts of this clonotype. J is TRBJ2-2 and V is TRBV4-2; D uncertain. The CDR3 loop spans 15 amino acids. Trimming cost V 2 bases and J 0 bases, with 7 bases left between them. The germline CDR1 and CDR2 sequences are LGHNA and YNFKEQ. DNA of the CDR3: TGTGCCAGCAGCCAACGCGCGTCGAACACCGGGGAGCTGTTTTTT. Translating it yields CASSQRASNTGELFF.

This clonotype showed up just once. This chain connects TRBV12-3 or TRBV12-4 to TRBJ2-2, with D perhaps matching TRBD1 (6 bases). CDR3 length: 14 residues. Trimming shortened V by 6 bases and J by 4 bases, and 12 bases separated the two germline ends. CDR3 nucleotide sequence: TGTGCCAGCAGCACAGGGAGCGGCACCGGGGAGCTGTTTTTT. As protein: CASSTGSGTGELFF.

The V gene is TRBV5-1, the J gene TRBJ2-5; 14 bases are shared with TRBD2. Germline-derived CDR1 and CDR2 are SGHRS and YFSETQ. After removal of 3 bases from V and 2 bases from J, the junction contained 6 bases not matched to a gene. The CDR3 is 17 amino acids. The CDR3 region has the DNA TGCGCCAGCAGCTCAAGACTAGCGGGGGGGCTTCAAGAGACCCAGTACTTC. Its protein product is CASSSRLAGGLQETQYF.

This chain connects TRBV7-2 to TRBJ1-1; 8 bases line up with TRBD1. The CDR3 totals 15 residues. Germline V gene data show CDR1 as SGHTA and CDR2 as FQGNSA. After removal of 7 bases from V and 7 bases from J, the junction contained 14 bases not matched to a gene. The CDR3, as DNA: TGTGCCAGCACGACCCGCTCAGGGGGCTGGGGTGAAGCTTTCTTT. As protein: CASTTRSGGWGEAFF.

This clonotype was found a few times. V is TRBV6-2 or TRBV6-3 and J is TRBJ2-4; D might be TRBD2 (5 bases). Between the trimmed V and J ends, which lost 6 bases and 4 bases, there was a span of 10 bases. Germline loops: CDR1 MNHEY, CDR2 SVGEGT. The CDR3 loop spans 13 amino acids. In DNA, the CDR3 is TGTGCCAGCAGCGACTACCAAAAAAACATTCAGTACTTC. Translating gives CASSDYQKNIQYF.

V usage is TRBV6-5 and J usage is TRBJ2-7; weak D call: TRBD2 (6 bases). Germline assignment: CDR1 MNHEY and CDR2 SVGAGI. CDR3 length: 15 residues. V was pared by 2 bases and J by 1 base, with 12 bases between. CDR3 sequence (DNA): TGTGCCAGCAGTTACGACCGGGACTGGTCCTACGAGCAGTACTTC. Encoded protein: CASSYDRDWSYEQYF.